A selection of T cell receptor beta chains follows, all from one sample in a study of T cell changes during pregnancy in multiple sclerosis. The assay was immunoSEQ multiplex PCR, and TCRdb's table has in-frame clones only and misses some. The repertoire holds under 15,000 clones, with 85% to 90% as singletons. The source material was CD8+ T cells from peripheral blood mononuclear cells, sampled in the second trimester of pregnancy. These receptor sequences come from a female donor in good health, enrolled as a control in a pregnancy study. Both conserved end residues are part of each CDR3. The D gene is left open where the match is weak. Expanded clones are given a class, and other clones once, few, many or no size at all.

V gene	J gene	D gene	clone size	CDR3 protein	CDR3 DNA
TRBV5-6	TRBJ2-7	.	.	CASSVQGPMYF	TGTGCCAGCAGCGTACAGGGTCCCATGTACTTC
TRBV30	TRBJ2-3	TRBD2	.	CAWSAPGGLDTQYF	TGTGCCTGGAGTGCCCCGGGAGGCCTAGATACGCAGTATTTT
TRBV9	TRBJ2-7	TRBD2	.	CASSVSGTSSYEQYF	TGTGCCAGCAGCGTGTCCGGGACTAGTTCCTACGAGCAGTACTTC
TRBV9	TRBJ1-5	TRBD1	.	CASSPGTDSNQPQHF	TGTGCCAGCAGCCCCGGGACAGATAGCAATCAGCCCCAGCATTTT
TRBV27	TRBJ2-7	.	.	CASQGSSYEQYF	TGTGCCAGCCAGGGTTCCTCCTACGAGCAGTACTTC
TRBV5-6	TRBJ1-2	.	.	CASSLGGNYGYTF	TGTGCCAGCAGCTTGGGCGGGAACTATGGCTACACCTTC
TRBV5-4	TRBJ2-1	TRBD2	.	CASIAWGSSGSKMDEQFF	TGTGCTTCGATAGCCTGGGGGTCTAGCGGGAGTAAGATGGATGAGCAGTTCTTC
TRBV5-6	TRBJ1-5	.	.	CASSLSSSNQPQHF	TGTGCCAGCAGCTTGTCATCTAGCAATCAGCCCCAGCATTTT
TRBV6-6	TRBJ2-5	.	.	CASRVLDQETQYF	TGTGCCAGCAGAGTACTAGACCAAGAGACCCAGTACTTC
TRBV5-1	TRBJ2-7	.	few	CASSLADPEGYGSYEQYF	TGCGCCAGCAGCTTGGCGGACCCGGAGGGATACGGCTCCTACGAGCAGTACTTC
TRBV29-1	TRBJ2-3	.	.	CSATPGSGFTDTQYF	TGCAGCGCCACCCCGGGATCGGGGTTCACAGATACGCAGTATTTT
TRBV14	TRBJ2-1	.	.	CASSQVQGGFNEQFF	TGTGCCAGCAGCCAAGTCCAGGGGGGATTCAATGAGCAGTTCTTC
TRBV19	TRBJ2-7	TRBD1	.	CASSIRTGGFYEQYF	TGTGCCAGTAGTATACGAACAGGGGGCTTCTACGAGCAGTACTTC
TRBV15	TRBJ1-1	.	.	CATSRDQSKDRETFF	TGTGCCACCAGCAGAGACCAATCAAAGGATCGGGAAACTTTCTTT
TRBV6-1	TRBJ2-1	.	.	CAPLARGSYNEQFF	TGTGCCCCCCTAGCGCGCGGCTCCTACAATGAGCAGTTCTTC
TRBV4-1	TRBJ1-2	TRBD1	once	CASSPGTDGSGGYTF	TGCGCCAGCAGCCCCGGGACAGACGGCTCGGGTGGCTACACCTTC
TRBV27	TRBJ2-4	.	.	CASTHRQGGNIQYF	TGTGCCAGCACCCATCGACAGGGAGGAAACATTCAGTACTTC